This is a list of T cell receptor beta chains from one sample in a study of T cell repertoires in cytomegalovirus infection. Via MiXCR, TCRdb re-called the reads, giving one row per CDR3 protein. The table records over 100,000 distinct CDR3 sequences, 16% of them present only once. Specimen: PBMCs. These TCRs come from a human donor in good health (CMV status not recorded). Some clones in this sample may be carry-over from other donors' samples. CDR3s include the opening cysteine and the closing phenylalanine or tryptophan. D genes are given only for firm matches. Clone size, where shown, is once, few, many, or a class for clones that have expanded.

>TRBV28|NA|NA|TRBJ1-4
TGTGCCAGCAGCAAGGTCAGGGCCGGAGCTGAAAAACTGTTTTTT
CASSKVRAGAEKLFF
>TRBV13|NA|NA|TRBJ2-6
TGTGCCAGCAGCTTAGGAGGGTTCCGTATCTCTGGGGCCAACGTCCTGACTTTC
CASSLGGFRISGANVLTF
>TRBV29-1|NA|many|TRBJ1-1
TGCAGCGTGGAACGATTCACTGAAGCTTTCTTT
CSVERFTEAFF
>TRBV7-8|TRBD1|many|TRBJ2-7
TGTGCCAGCAGCCCAAGCTCACAGGGGGCAGCATACGAGCAGTACTTC
CASSPSSQGAAYEQYF
>TRBV28|TRBD1|many|TRBJ1-2
TGTGCCAGTAATACAGGGGGGTATGGCTACACCTTC
CASNTGGYGYTF
>TRBV12-3/TRBV12-4|NA|few|TRBJ1-4
TGTGCCAGCAGTTCAGGGCCCCTCGATGAAAAACTGTTTTTT
CASSSGPLDEKLFF
>TRBV10-3|NA|few|TRBJ2-7
TGTGCCACCCGACAGGCGACGACCTACGAGCAGTACTTC
CATRQATTYEQYF
>TRBV5-4|NA|NA|TRBJ1-6
TGTGCCAGCAGCTCCCAGGGGAGCTCCTATAATTCACCCCTCCACTTT
CASSSQGSSYNSPLHF
>TRBV27|TRBD1|NA|TRBJ2-7
TGTGCCAGCAGTTGGGACAGGGAAGGTGTGCAGTACTTC
CASSWDREGVQYF
>TRBV7-2|NA|NA|TRBJ2-2
TGTGCCAGCAGCTTAGACAAGATCGGGGAGCTGTTTTTT
CASSLDKIGELFF
>TRBV4-2|TRBD1|NA|TRBJ2-4
TGTGCCAGCAGCCAAGGCGGGACAGGGGGCAACATTCAGTACTTC
CASSQGGTGGNIQYF
>TRBV4-2|NA|few|TRBJ1-1
TGTGCCAGCAGCCAAGATAGGGAGGAATCAGCTTTCTTT
CASSQDREESAFF
>TRBV20-1|TRBD2|few|TRBJ2-1
TGCAGTGCTAGAGATCTAAGACTAGCGGGGACCCAGGAGCAGTTCTTC
CSARDLRLAGTQEQFF
>TRBV7-2|NA|few|TRBJ1-3
TGTGCCAGCAGCGCCCGGCACTCCGGAAACACCATATATTTT
CASSARHSGNTIYF
>TRBV7-3|NA|many|TRBJ1-1
TGTGCCAGCAGCTCCTTGGGGTACTGGAGGACTGAAGCTTTCTTT
CASSSLGYWRTEAFF
>TRBV7-3|NA|NA|TRBJ2-3
TGTGCCAGCAGCCTGGGGGAAGGGCCAAGTAGCACAGATACGCAGTATTTT
CASSLGEGPSSTDTQYF
>TRBV10-3|NA|few|TRBJ2-3
TGTGCCATCAGTGTTTCAGGAGATACGCAGTATTTT
CAISVSGDTQYF
>TRBV7-2|NA|many|TRBJ1-1
TGTGCCAGCAGCATTACAGGGAGCGCTGAAGCTTTCTTT
CASSITGSAEAFF
>TRBV4-2|NA|NA|TRBJ2-1
TGTGCCAGCAGCCAAGAGAGCACATCTACCCACAATGAGCAGTTCTTC
CASSQESTSTHNEQFF
>TRBV2|NA|NA|TRBJ1-1
TGTGCCAGCAGTACACAGATGTTGAACACTGAAGCTTTCTTT
CASSTQMLNTEAFF
>TRBV7-9|NA|many|TRBJ2-5
TGTGCCAGCAGAAGGGGGGAAGAGACCCAGTACTTC
CASRRGEETQYF
>TRBV7-8|NA|few|TRBJ2-3
TGTGCCAGCAGCTTATTCAGGGATGATACGCAGTATTTT
CASSLFRDDTQYF
>TRBV10-3|TRBD2|NA|TRBJ2-5
TGTGCCACGCGGGGACTAGCAGAGACCCAGTACTTC
CATRGLAETQYF
>TRBV10-3|NA|NA|TRBJ2-7
TGTGCCATCAGTGAGTGGGGGGTCTCCTACGAGCAGTACTTC
CAISEWGVSYEQYF
>TRBV7-2|NA|many|TRBJ1-2
TGTGCCAGCAGCTTATCGCGGCGGAGCTACACCTTC
CASSLSRRSYTF
>TRBV28|NA|few|TRBJ1-5
TGTGCCAGCAGCCCTCTTGGGGGACTCTATAGCAATCAGCCCCAGCATTTT
CASSPLGGLYSNQPQHF
>TRBV2|NA|few|TRBJ1-1
TGTGCCAGCGATCGGGGGCTCAACACTGAAGCTTTCTTT
CASDRGLNTEAFF
>TRBV18|NA|few|TRBJ1-6
TGTGCCAGCTCACCCGGGGCCTTTGGTGATTCACCCCTCCACTTT
CASSPGAFGDSPLHF
>TRBV14|NA|many|TRBJ2-6
TGTGCCAGCAGCCTGCCGAGGTCGGACTCTGGGGCCAACGTCCTGACTTTC
CASSLPRSDSGANVLTF
>TRBV7-2|TRBD2|few|TRBJ2-1
TGTGCCAGCAGTTTCGGGGGACTAGCGGACAATGAGCAGTTCTTC
CASSFGGLADNEQFF
>TRBV7-2|NA|many|TRBJ2-1
TGTGCCAGCGTTACGTGGGGGACCTACAATGAGCAGTTCTTC
CASVTWGTYNEQFF
>TRBV7-2|NA|many|TRBJ1-1
TGTGCCAGCAGCTTAGGAGCAGGATTGAACACTGAAGCTTTCTTT
CASSLGAGLNTEAFF
>TRBV7-6|TRBD1|once|TRBJ2-3
TGTGCCAGCAGCCCGAGACAGGGCGGGCTTCCAGATACGCAGTATTTT
CASSPRQGGLPDTQYF
>TRBV2|NA|NA|TRBJ1-3
TGTGCCAGCATTCCGGGGATCGCTGGAAACACCATATATTTT
CASIPGIAGNTIYF
>TRBV10-3|TRBD1|NA|TRBJ1-4
TGTGCCATCAGGCAGGACAGGGGGCAAGGGGAACTGTTTTTT
CAIRQDRGQGELFF
>TRBV6-1|TRBD1|many|TRBJ2-7
TGTGCCAGCACTGACCGGGACAGGAGATCGGAGCAGTACTTC
CASTDRDRRSEQYF
>TRBV7-2|NA|many|TRBJ2-3
TGTGCCAGCAGCGTCAGCCTCCTTCGGGCACGGACAGATACGCAGTATTTT
CASSVSLLRARTDTQYF
>TRBV29-1|TRBD2|few|TRBJ2-1
TGCAGCGCCCAGCGGGGGGGGGGGAATGAGCAGTTCTTC
CSAQRGGGNEQFF
>TRBV4-1|NA|medium-sized|TRBJ1-2
TGCGCCAGCAGCCAAGATCCTGGGGCCTGGGATGGCTACACCTTC
CASSQDPGAWDGYTF
>TRBV5-1|TRBD1|few|TRBJ2-7
TGCGCCAGCAGCTCGGGACAGGGGTTTGGCGAGCAGTACTTC
CASSSGQGFGEQYF
>TRBV20-1|NA|NA|TRBJ1-4
TGCAGTGCCGGCCGGGACCGGCGTGAAAAACTGTTTTTT
CSAGRDRREKLFF
>TRBV7-2|TRBD1|NA|TRBJ2-7
TGTGCCAGCAGCGGCAATTGGACAGGGGCAAGGCAGCAGTACTTC
CASSGNWTGARQQYF
>TRBV5-4|NA|few|TRBJ1-2
TGTGCCAGCAGCTCCACAGGAATAGGCGGCTACACCTTC
CASSSTGIGGYTF
>TRBV2|TRBD1|many|TRBJ1-2
TGTGCCTCTTCTCGTACAGGGGGCGGAGGCTACACCTTC
CASSRTGGGGYTF
>TRBV7-9|NA|many|TRBJ1-1
TGTGCCAGCAGCTTTGGAGCCCCGGGGACTGAAGCTTTCTTT
CASSFGAPGTEAFF
>TRBV10-3|NA|many|TRBJ2-3
TGTGCCATCAGTGAGATAGGACGGGGGAGCACAGATACGCAGTATTTT
CAISEIGRGSTDTQYF
>TRBV11-3|NA|NA|TRBJ2-3
TGTGCCAGCAGCTTACTGGGAGATACGCAGTATTTT
CASSLLGDTQYF
>TRBV19|TRBD2|many|TRBJ2-1
TGTGCCAGTAGCATGTTCCCCCGGAGCGGGGCCTACAATGAGCAGTTCTTC
CASSMFPRSGAYNEQFF
>TRBV5-6|TRBD1|few|TRBJ2-5
TGTGCCAGCAGCGCCCCGACAGGGGTTGGGGAGACCCAGTACTTC
CASSAPTGVGETQYF
>TRBV9|TRBD1|few|TRBJ1-1
TGTGCCAGCAGCGTAGCAGGACAGGGCCACACTGAAGCTTTCTTT
CASSVAGQGHTEAFF
>TRBV30|NA|NA|TRBJ2-5
TGTGCCTGGAGTGTAAGGCCAGGGGTAGGGGAGACCCAGTACTTC
CAWSVRPGVGETQYF
>TRBV6-1|TRBD1|NA|TRBJ1-2
TGTGCCAGCAGTGTCCCCCCGGGACAGATTCCGAACTATGGCTACACCTTC
CASSVPPGQIPNYGYTF
>TRBV7-2|NA|many|TRBJ2-1
TGTGCCAGCAGCTTAGGACTAGTGGACTACAATGAGCAGTTCTTC
CASSLGLVDYNEQFF
>TRBV2|NA|NA|TRBJ1-1
TGTGCCAGCAGTGTATCGATGAACACTGAAGCTTTCTTT
CASSVSMNTEAFF
>TRBV4-3|NA|NA|TRBJ2-3
TGCGCCAGCAGCCAAGATGGCAGCACAGATACGCAGTATTTT
CASSQDGSTDTQYF
>TRBV25-1|NA|NA|TRBJ1-5
TGTGCCAGCAGTGCGCCAGGGAGTCAGCCCCAGCATTTT
CASSAPGSQPQHF
>TRBV20-1|TRBD2|NA|TRBJ2-5
TGCAGTGCTAGAGATTGGCCGGGAGGGGAGACCCAGTACTTC
CSARDWPGGETQYF
>TRBV20-1|NA|NA|TRBJ1-1
TGCAGTGCTAGAGACACGGCAAGGAGAACTGAAGCTTTCTTT
CSARDTARRTEAFF
>TRBV7-2|NA|many|TRBJ1-5
TGTGCCAGCAGCTTGGAACCCGGCGTGGGGCCCCAGCATTTT
CASSLEPGVGPQHF
>TRBV3-1|NA|NA|TRBJ1-2
TGTGCCAGCAGCCAAGCCCGGGACCAGCGGAGGAGCTACACCTTC
CASSQARDQRRSYTF